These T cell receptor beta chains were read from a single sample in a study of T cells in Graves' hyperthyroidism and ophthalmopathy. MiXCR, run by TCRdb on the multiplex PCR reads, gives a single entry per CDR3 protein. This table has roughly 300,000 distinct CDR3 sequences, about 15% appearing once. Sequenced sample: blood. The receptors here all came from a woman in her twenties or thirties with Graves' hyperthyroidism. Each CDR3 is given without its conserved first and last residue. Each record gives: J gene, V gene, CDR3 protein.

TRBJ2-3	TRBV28	ASSSTLAGSTDTQY
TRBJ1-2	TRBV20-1	SASAGTGSGYGYT
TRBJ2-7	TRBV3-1	ASSPDAGAYEQY
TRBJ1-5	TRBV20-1	SAREMTLGQPQH
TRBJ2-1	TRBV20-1	SASRDFLSSYNEQF
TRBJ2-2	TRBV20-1	SASASLANTGELF
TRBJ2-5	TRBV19	ASSVQGVGAGETQY
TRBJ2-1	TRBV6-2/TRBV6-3	ASSSRGAGGHNEQF
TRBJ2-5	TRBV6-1	ASSESLAGGLKTQY
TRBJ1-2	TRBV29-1	SVWSGAAYGYT
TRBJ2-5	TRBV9	ASSWFTGIRTQETQY
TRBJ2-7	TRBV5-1	ASSPGLAGYEQY
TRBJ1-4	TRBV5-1	ASSLGPNGKLF
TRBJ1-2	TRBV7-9	ASSLGPHGELIVERYGYT
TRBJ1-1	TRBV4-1	ASSHPRQEAF
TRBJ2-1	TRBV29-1	SVSRQATVEQF